A selection of T cell receptor beta chains follows, all from one sample in a study of T-cell memory formation after mild COVID-19. TCRdb reprocessed the 5' RACE reads with MiXCR, giving one entry per CDR3 protein. The sample holds about 90,000 distinct CDR3 sequences, about an eighth seen once. The sequencing input was PBMCs or a T cell subset sorted from them (not recorded which). These receptors all stem from an adult woman who had mild COVID-19 (a few samples of this study predate the infection). Cell type and time point are not known. Each CDR3 is given with its conserved first and last residue. Clone size, where shown, is once, few, many, or a class for clones that have expanded.

>TRBJ1-1|few|TRBV29-1|12
CAYKEGTTEAFF
>TRBJ2-2|-|TRBV11-3|17
CASSLGDRVWAIGELFF
>TRBJ2-2|-|TRBV10-3|17
CAISDPGQGSHTGELFF
>TRBJ2-1|-|TRBV2|15
CASSEYLINVNEQFF
>TRBJ2-3|-|TRBV5-1|16
CASSLEGGLSTDTQYF
>TRBJ2-3|few|TRBV12-3/TRBV12-4|16
CASTTGWVAGADTQYF
>TRBJ1-1|-|TRBV14|12
CASSLRETEAFF
>TRBJ2-3|few|TRBV4-3|16
CASSQEDRGSTDTQYF
>TRBJ1-5|-|TRBV6-2/TRBV6-3|14
CASLPYLPNQPQHF
>TRBJ1-2|-|TRBV5-1|14
CASSMGTGGEGYTF
>TRBJ2-7|few|TRBV27|12
CASSFRGNEQYF
>TRBJ2-2|-|TRBV29-1|12
CSVEKVTGELFF
>TRBJ2-7|-|TRBV4-2|15
CASSQTGLPSYEQYF
>TRBJ1-4|-|TRBV4-1|14
CASSHSITNEKLFF
>TRBJ2-7|-|TRBV10-3|15
CAISESTSGGDEQYF
>TRBJ1-1|few|TRBV4-2|12
CASTGAGAEAFF
>TRBJ2-7|-|TRBV18|14
CASSPPVHPYEQYF
>TRBJ2-5|-|TRBV19|16
CASSPGLAGWEETQYF
>TRBJ1-1|-|TRBV6-5|13
CASSSFLNTEAFF
>TRBJ2-2|-|TRBV11-2|11
CASLWAGELFF
>TRBJ2-3|-|TRBV14|19
CASSQERRSGRGPTDTQYF
>TRBJ2-5|-|TRBV13|17
CASSFLRDRGRSETQYF
>TRBJ1-1|-|TRBV18|14
CASSPLALNTEAFF
>TRBJ1-1|-|TRBV7-3|12
CASRPRGPEAFF
>TRBJ2-1|-|TRBV15|16
CATSRVGTGVYNEQFF
>TRBJ2-7|few|TRBV7-9|14
CASSPSGRSYEQYF
>TRBJ1-1|-|TRBV7-6|17
CASSLLFGTSGYTEAFF
>TRBJ2-3|-|TRBV12-3/TRBV12-4|16
CASSSYVGGPPDTQYF
>TRBJ2-5|-|TRBV28|14
CASRRRGAWENQYF
>TRBJ2-7|few|TRBV20-1|15
CSASEWGEGSYEQYF
>TRBJ1-5|once|TRBV7-9|13
CASSSAPYQPQHF
>TRBJ1-5|-|TRBV7-9|15
CASSLGQGVNQPQHF
>TRBJ2-1|-|TRBV9|16
CASSVEGLAGPNEQFF
>TRBJ1-1|few|TRBV29-1|12
CSVGQDPTEAFF
>TRBJ1-6|-|TRBV5-6|14
CASSGGGSHSPLHF
>TRBJ2-5|-|TRBV24-1|13
CATSDFAEETQYF
>TRBJ2-3|-|TRBV11-3|15
CASSPLVAGTDTQYF
>TRBJ2-1|few|TRBV3-1|17
CASSQDHGGPTGNEQFF
>TRBJ2-3|few|TRBV29-1|16
CSVEVPDRNGTDTQYF
>TRBJ2-2|-|TRBV9|16
CATSSEKGLGTGELFF
>TRBJ2-7|many|TRBV4-2|13
CASSQDSSYEQYF
>TRBJ1-6|few|TRBV4-1|17
CASSQRTGVGVSSPLHF
>TRBJ2-7|-|TRBV27|14
CASSLSSGGYEQYF
>TRBJ1-4|-|TRBV15|15
CATSLETGTGEKLFF
>TRBJ2-2|-|TRBV7-9|13
CASSLKSTGELFF
>TRBJ2-5|-|TRBV7-9|15
CASSQVLAVQETQYF
>TRBJ2-1|-|TRBV9|13
CASSGRGENEQFF
>TRBJ2-3|-|TRBV6-4|16
CASTPWAGGSADTQYF
>TRBJ2-1|-|TRBV11-3|14
CASSLTRSYNEQFF